This T cell receptor (beta chain) is from a study of T cell responses to AZD1222 COVID-19 vaccine. Regarding the study as a whole: Just a handful of AZD1222 recipients were seropositive at baseline.

Concerning this clone itself: Its antigen remains unknown.

CDR1 SGHTA and CDR2 FQGNSA come from the germline V gene. This CDR3 comprises 16 residues. J was trimmed by 2 bases and V by 5 bases; bases with no gene match: 9. The protocol was immunoSEQ multiplex PCR, while the TCRdb copy is restricted to in-frame clones and leaves out a portion. This table has tens of thousands of clones, roughly four fifths appearing once. The chain employs TRBV7-2 and TRBJ1-3; TRBD1 matches 7 bases. This clonotype was sampled from an adult in good health. Sequenced here: peripheral blood, sampled on day 0 of AZD1222 vaccination. The CDR3: CASSAYQGEPGNTIYF. The CDR3 coding sequence is TGTGCCAGCAGCGCATACCAGGGGGAACCTGGAAACACCATATATTTT.